The clone carrying this TCR beta chain was seen more than once but under ten times. This specimen belongs to a study of blood T cell repertoires in COVID-19. About the study: Donors in the United States, Italy and Spain gave samples during acute or convalescent COVID-19.

V gave up 7 bases and J gave up 2 bases; unmatched junction bases: 8. Per the germline V gene, CDR1 is SQVTM and CDR2 is ANQGSEA. The CDR3 loop spans 14 amino acids. This table comes from immunoSEQ multiplex PCR, and its TCRdb copy is limited to in-frame clones, with some not included. The table records 290,000 or so clones, 65% to 90% of them present only once. Sequencing was carried out using peripheral blood. This clonotype was obtained from a man in his forties or fifties with active or convalescent COVID-19. V usage is TRBV29-1 and J usage is TRBJ1-3; the match to TRBD1 covers 7 bases. Here the CDR3 reads CSAHKDRTGNTIYF. CDR3 coding DNA: TGCAGCGCTCACAAGGACAGGACTGGAAACACCATATATTTT.